This TCR beta chain was captured by sequencing in a study of blood T cell repertoires in COVID-19. Study-level background: The United States, Italy and Spain were the sources of the acute and convalescent COVID-19 samples. T cells, B-cell-depleted T cells, or PBMCs supplied cDNA or gDNA.

Original data processing: Amplification of reference gene primers provided the estimated nucleated cell counts. Measured with immunoSEQ multiplex PCR; TCRdb has only the in-frame clones, and not every one. Clone size and V and J calls were adopted from that table, with D and trimming inferred from the DNA. The sample carries roughly 300,000 clones, over 80% recorded once. V was clipped by 5 bases and J by 4 bases; unmatched bases: 9. In germline, CDR1 is MDHEN, CDR2 SYDVKM. The CDR3 has 17 residues. The V gene is TRBV28, the J gene TRBJ1-5; 12 bases fit TRBD1. This clonotype was sampled from a woman aged 40 to 50 who had recovered from COVID-19. Source material: peripheral blood. The CDR3 loop is CASSPYGTGGRNQPQHF. The CDR3 region has the DNA TGTGCCAGCAGTCCCTACGGGACAGGGGGCCGGAATCAGCCCCAGCATTTT. Together with reference TRBV28 and TRBJ1-5, the CDR3 gives the full variable domain: DVKVTQSSRYLVKRTGEKVFLECVQDMDHENMFWYRQDPGLGLRLIYFSYDVKMKEKGDIPEGYSVSREKKERFSLILESASTNQTSMYLCASSPYGTGGRNQPQHFGDGTRLSIL.